The 26 T cell receptor beta chains below were found in one sample sequenced in a study of human T cells and chemical hapten exposure. TCRdb called the RACE reads again in MiXCR, with one record for every CDR3 protein. In the table there are some 250,000 distinct CDR3 sequences, roughly 8% of which are singletons. The time point: pre-sensitization, week 0. Stated treatment: therapeutic diphenylcyclopropenone sensitization with weekly scalp DPC. This specimen consisted of whole blood, obtained in connection with sensitization to the hapten diphenylcyclopropenone (DPC). Source of these receptors: a young man with alopecia areata. Some clones in this sample may be carry-over from other donors' samples.

This clonotype was recorded a few times. The gene calls are TRBV9 and TRBJ2-5; D call uncertain. This CDR3 spans 16 amino acids. Trimming removed 0 bases at V and 4 bases at J, with 16 bases between. The germline V gene has CDR1 SGDLS and CDR2 YYNGEE. The CDR3 reads CASSVGDGRLGETQYF. The CDR3 nucleotides read TGTGCCAGCAGCGTAGGAGACGGCCGCTTAGGAGAGACCCAGTACTTC.

This sequence joins TRBV9 and TRBJ2-7; 10 bases align to TRBD1. After removal of 0 bases from V and 4 bases from J, the junction contained 4 bases not matched to a gene. Germline CDR1 is SGDLS and CDR2 is YYNGEE. The CDR3 has 15 amino acids. CDR3 amino acids: CASSVDPGQGYEQYF. For the CDR3, the DNA is TGTGCCAGCAGCGTAGATCCGGGACAGGGGTACGAGCAGTACTTC.

V usage is TRBV9 and J usage is TRBJ2-1, with D perhaps TRBD2 (5 bases). Trimming removed 0 bases at V and 3 bases at J, with 13 bases between. Germline values: CDR1 SGDLS, CDR2 YYNGEE. There are 16 residues in the CDR3. The CDR3 DNA follows: TGTGCCAGCAGCGTAGATCTAGGGAGAAGCTACAATGAGCAGTTCTTC. Residues: CASSVDLGRSYNEQFF.

This clonotype showed up just a few times. This chain connects TRBV29-1 to TRBJ2-2, with TRBD1 matching 8 bases. Losses at the gene ends were 6 bases for V and 7 bases for J; bases not matched to a gene: 7. Germline V gives CDR1 SQVTM, CDR2 ANQGSEA. The CDR3 has 13 amino acids. The DNA of the CDR3 is TGCAGCGTCGACAGGGGAAAGGGCGGGGAGCTGTTTTTT. Translation: CSVDRGKGGELFF.

This clonotype was seen a handful of times. The rearrangement joins TRBV6-5 to TRBJ2-1; 11 bases are shared with TRBD2. The CDR3 length is 15 residues. Germline V gives CDR1 MNHEY, CDR2 SVGAGI. Trimming took 7 bases from V and 4 from J; bases not matched to a gene: 6. CDR3 sequence reads: CASKILAGGYNEQFF. Here the CDR3 DNA reads TGTGCCAGCAAGATCTTAGCGGGGGGGTACAATGAGCAGTTCTTC.

The sample holds a few counts of this clonotype. The chain couples TRBV20-1 to TRBJ1-1; unclear D gene. The CDR3 totals 14 residues. Germline CDR1 DFQATT, CDR2 SNEGSKA (reference sequence). The V and J ends lost 5 bases and 0 bases respectively, with 13 bases between them. In DNA, the CDR3 is TGCAGTGCTTCCCTTGGACCGGTGAACACTGAAGCTTTCTTT. Residues: CSASLGPVNTEAFF.

This clonotype was counted ten times or more. The chain carries TRBV4-3 and TRBJ2-7; tentatively, D is TRBD1 (5 bases). Trimming left V 0 bases short and J 0 bases short, with 9 bases between. Germline loops: CDR1 LGHNA, CDR2 YSLEER. The CDR3 has 15 amino acids. CDR3 nucleotides: TGCGCCAGCAGCCAAGAGATGGGGCGCTCCTACGAGCAGTACTTC. This translates into CASSQEMGRSYEQYF.

This clonotype was detected ten times or more. The chain links TRBV4-2 to TRBJ1-1; D remains ambiguous. CDR3 length: 15 residues. Deletions cut 1 base from V and 5 bases from J, with 14 bases between. Germline CDR1 LGHNA, CDR2 YNFKEQ. For the CDR3, the DNA is TGTGCCAGCAGCCAAGTTCCAGGTGGAGAAACTGAAGCTTTCTTT. This sequence encodes CASSQVPGGETEAFF.

This chain links TRBV4-1 with TRBJ2-5; D is undetermined. Looked up from germline, CDR1 is MGHRA and CDR2 is YSYEKL. The CDR3 is 18 amino acids. Trimming took off 4 bases at V and 1 base at J, with 22 bases between the two ends. CDR3 amino acids: CASSPVVILRQIQETQYF. CDR3 nucleotides: TGCGCCAGCAGCCCCGTTGTCATTCTTAGGCAGATCCAAGAGACCCAGTACTTC.

This clonotype occurred many times. The chain recombines TRBV2 with TRBJ1-3; D gene uncertain. V was shortened by 4 bases and J by 0 bases, with 13 bases between the two germline ends. The CDR3 is 16 residues long. CDR1 SNHLY and CDR2 FYNNEI come from the germline V gene. The CDR3 reads CASSVTDGSSGNTIYF. As DNA, the CDR3 is TGTGCCAGCAGTGTGACGGACGGAAGCTCTGGAAACACCATATATTTT.

The chain couples TRBV3-1 to TRBJ2-1; D not certain. CDR3 length: 12 residues. Germline loops: CDR1 LGHDT, CDR2 YNNKEL (reference sequence). V lost 4 bases and J 4 bases, leaving 5 bases between the germline ends. CDR3 region: CASSRLYNEQFF. Here the CDR3 DNA reads TGTGCCAGCAGCCGTCTTTACAATGAGCAGTTCTTC.

This clonotype was counted ten times or more. The rearrangement uses TRBV29-1 and TRBJ1-2; possibly TRBD1 for D (6 bases). Deletions cut 5 bases from V and 8 bases from J, with 12 bases between. The CDR3 is 11 amino acids. Germline CDR1 reads SQVTM; CDR2 reads ANQGSEA. The CDR3 loop is CSVKDRAGYTF. The CDR3 nucleotides are TGCAGCGTTAAGGACAGAGCCGGCTACACCTTC.

This clonotype was seen repeatedly, ten times or more. This chain uses TRBV9 with TRBJ2-3; D not certain. The V gene lost 3 bases and the J gene lost 3 bases, with 20 bases spanning the gap. Germline V gene data show CDR1 as SGDLS and CDR2 as YYNGEE. The length of the CDR3 is 17 residues. For the CDR3, the DNA is TGTGCCAGCAGCGCCCACCCCCGCGTGGGGAAAACAGATACGCAGTATTTT. It is translated as CASSAHPRVGKTDTQYF.

The chain carries TRBV11-2 and TRBJ1-3; D not resolved. Germline V gene sequence: CDR1 SGHAT, CDR2 FQNNGV. This CDR3 spans 13 amino acids. V was clipped by 2 bases and J by 8 bases, with 10 bases between them. This CDR3 is CASSLNWEYTIYF. Here the CDR3 DNA reads TGTGCCAGCAGCTTAAACTGGGAATACACCATATATTTT.

This clonotype was seen many times. The gene calls are TRBV10-3 and TRBJ1-2; the D is unclear. Germline loops: CDR1 ENHRY, CDR2 SYGVKD. This CDR3 has 12 amino acids. With 8 bases removed from V and 8 bases from J, the gap between germline ends came to 15 bases. DNA for the CDR3: TGTGCCATCTCTCCCGATATTGTAGGCTACACCTTC. Amino acid sequence: CAISPDIVGYTF.

The chain joins TRBV29-1 to TRBJ1-5; D is uncertain. There are 14 residues in the CDR3. Germline lookup yields CDR1 SQVTM and CDR2 ANQGSEA. V shed 0 bases and J shed 7 bases, with 13 bases lying between them. The CDR3 here is CSVEDGSGGQPQHF. The DNA of the CDR3 is TGCAGCGTTGAAGATGGAAGTGGAGGGCAGCCCCAGCATTTT. Full variable domain (outside the CDR3, taken from reference TRBV29-1 and TRBJ1-5): SAVISQKPSRDICQRGTSLTIQCQVDSQVTMMFWYRQQPGQSLTLIATANQGSEATYESGFVIDKFPISRPNLTFSTLTVSNMSPEDSSIYLCSVEDGSGGQPQHFGDGTRLSIL.

This sequence joins TRBV20-1 and TRBJ2-2, with D possibly TRBD1 on 6 matching bases. V was shortened by 6 bases and J by 6 bases, with 14 bases between the two germline ends. CDR1 DFQATT and CDR2 SNEGSKA come from the germline V gene (reference sequence). This CDR3 comprises 13 residues. The CDR3, as DNA: TGCAGTGCAAAATGGACAGTCTCCGGGGAGCTGTTTTTT. Its translation is CSAKWTVSGELFF.

The table lists this clonotype with many counts. The chain carries TRBV20-1 and TRBJ1-6; D not resolved. V was shortened by 4 bases and J by 18 bases, with 16 bases between the two germline ends. This CDR3 has 11 amino acids. Germline lookup yields CDR1 DFQATT and CDR2 SNEGSKA (reference sequence). In DNA form, the CDR3 reads TGCAGTGCTAAGATTGCGGGCCCTGCCCACTTT. This encodes CSAKIAGPAHF.

This clonotype appeared a few times. V usage is TRBV2 and J usage is TRBJ1-2; D possibly corresponds to TRBD1 (6 bases). The CDR3 length is 16 residues. CDR1 is SNHLY, CDR2 FYNNEI, per germline. Deletions cut 3 bases from V and 4 bases from J, with 18 bases between. CDR3 amino acids: CASSETGLPDFYGYTF. The CDR3 DNA is TGTGCCAGCAGTGAGACAGGCCTGCCTGATTTCTATGGCTACACCTTC.

This clonotype was counted between two and nine times. The DNA for the CDR3 is TGTGCCAGCAGCATCGCCTTTGGAGATACGCAGTATTTT. It is translated as CASSIAFGDTQYF. The J gene is TRBJ2-3, the V gene TRBV7-2; D remains ambiguous. This CDR3 spans 13 amino acids. Germline lookup yields CDR1 SGHTA and CDR2 FQGNSA. Trimming took 5 bases from V and 5 from J, leaving 11 bases between them. The full variable domain, in which reference TRBV7-2 and TRBJ2-3 provide the parts outside the CDR3, is GAGVSQSPSNKVTEKGKDVELRCDPISGHTALYWYRQSLGQGLEFLIYFQGNSAPDKSGLPSDRFSAERTGGSVSTLTIQRTQQEDSAVYLCASSIAFGDTQYFGPGTRLTVL.

This clonotype was seen only a few times. The junction and the germline gene differ at one end; a read error may be behind it. J is TRBJ1-6 and V is TRBV7-2; 9 bases match TRBD1. This CDR3 is built from 15 residues. Germline V CDR1 and CDR2: SGHTA, FQGNSA. CDR3: CASSLAGTGKGPLHF. The CDR3 DNA is TGTGCCAGCAGCCTAGCCGGGACAGGGAAAGGTCCCCTCCACTTT.

The V gene is TRBV12-3 or TRBV12-4, the J gene TRBJ2-5; D possibly corresponds to TRBD1 (6 bases). Trimming removed 7 bases at V and 1 base at J, with 10 bases between. This CDR3 contains 13 residues. Written as DNA, the CDR3 is TGTGCCAGCATCCCACAGGGCCAAGAGACCCAGTACTTC. Protein sequence: CASIPQGQETQYF.

At least ten counts were recorded for this clonotype. The genes are TRBV11-2 and TRBJ1-6; TRBD1 matches at 10 bases. V gave up 2 bases and J gave up 7 bases; unmatched junction bases: 2. Looked up from germline, CDR1 is SGHAT and CDR2 is FQNNGV. The CDR3 length is 15 residues. The CDR3 sequence: CASSLTGQGNSPLHF. In DNA, the CDR3 is TGTGCCAGCAGCTTAACGGGACAGGGGAATTCACCCCTCCACTTT.

The J gene is TRBJ2-4, the V gene TRBV28; TRBD1 might be the D (7 bases). Germline V CDR1 and CDR2: MDHEN, SYDVKM. The V and J ends lost 3 bases and 0 bases respectively, with 24 bases between them. The CDR3 spans 20 residues. For the CDR3, the DNA is TGTGCCAGCAGTTTTTTTCGGCAGGGGGGACCGCTCCTAGCCAAAAACATTCAGTACTTC. Protein product: CASSFFRQGGPLLAKNIQYF.

This clonotype occurred a few times. The rearrangement links TRBV10-3 to TRBJ1-5; 8 nucleotides align to TRBD1. The CDR3 length is 13 residues. V gave up 7 bases and J gave up 6 bases; unmatched junction bases: 5. CDR1 ENHRY and CDR2 SYGVKD come from the germline V gene. The CDR3 region is CAINRGLIQPQHF. The DNA of the CDR3 is TGTGCCATCAACAGGGGGTTAATTCAGCCCCAGCATTTT.

This clonotype was seen ten or more times. J is TRBJ2-4 and V is TRBV6-5; either TRBD1 or TRBD2 may supply D (6 bases each). V gave up 6 bases and J gave up 1 base, with 13 bases separating them. CDR1 MNHEY and CDR2 SVGAGI come from the germline V gene. The CDR3 is made up of 15 amino acids. The CDR3 region is CASRLTRGAKNIQYF. The DNA of the CDR3 is TGTGCCAGCAGGCTGACTAGGGGGGCCAAAAACATTCAGTACTTC.